The rows below give T cell receptor beta chains drawn from one sample of a study of immune evolution from preneoplasia to lung adenocarcinoma. TCRdb's copy holds only in-frame clones and misses some; the assay was immunoSEQ multiplex PCR. The profile covers about 5,200 clones, with almost 80% appearing a single time and about 28% taken by the ten largest. Specimen: FFPE normal lung tissue adjacent to the tumor. These receptors originate from a person aged 55 to 70 with lung adenocarcinoma. Both conserved end residues are part of each CDR3. A D gene is named only where the DNA matches it firmly. Only part of the rows carry a size: once, few, many, or a class if the clone is expanded.

size	V	J	D	DNA	CDR3
NA	TRBV12-2	TRBJ1-5	NA	TGTGCAAGTCGCGTCGGACAGGGAGTTTATAGCAATCAGCCCCAGCATTTT	CASRVGQGVYSNQPQHF
NA	TRBV2	TRBJ1-2	TRBD1	TGTGCCAGCAGTGAAGGGACAGGGAAACTCTATGGCTACACCTTC	CASSEGTGKLYGYTF
NA	TRBV4-1	TRBJ2-5	TRBD2	TGCGCCAGCAGCCAAGGGCCGACTAGCGGGGAGTACTTC	CASSQGPTSGEYF
NA	TRBV5-4	TRBJ2-5	NA	TGTGCCAGCAGCTTCGCGTCGACCCGACAAGAGACCCAGTACTTC	CASSFASTRQETQYF
NA	TRBV7-9	TRBJ1-2	NA	TGTGCCAGCAGCTTAGTGATAGGGGGTCACGCTAACTATGGCTACACCTTC	CASSLVIGGHANYGYTF
NA	TRBV21-1	TRBJ2-5	NA	TGTGCCAGCAGCAAAGCGCGGGACAGGGGTGTAGAGACCCAGTACTTC	CASSKARDRGVETQYF
NA	TRBV11-2	TRBJ2-1	NA	TGTGCCAGCAGCACGAACGGGGTCCCCTACAATGAGCAGTTCTTC	CASSTNGVPYNEQFF
NA	TRBV7-8	TRBJ1-5	NA	TGTGCCAGCAGCTTGATGGATCAGCCCCAGCATTTT	CASSLMDQPQHF
once	TRBV5-1	TRBJ1-1	NA	TGCGCCAGCAGCTTGGAGGGCAGTGAAGCTTTCTTT	CASSLEGSEAFF
NA	TRBV6-5	TRBJ1-5	NA	TGTGCCAGCAGTCGCAACAGGGCGAACAATCAGCCCCAGCATTTT	CASSRNRANNQPQHF
NA	TRBV7-9	TRBJ1-1	NA	TGTGCCAGCAGCGAACAGGCTGTGAACACTGAAGCTTTCTTT	CASSEQAVNTEAFF
NA	TRBV7-3	TRBJ2-2	NA	TGTGCCAGCAGCTTAGAATCGGGGGCTTACACCGGGGAGCTGTTTTTT	CASSLESGAYTGELFF
NA	TRBV2	TRBJ1-2	NA	TGTGCCAGCAGTGAAATATCCACAGTAAACTATGGCTACACCTTC	CASSEISTVNYGYTF
NA	TRBV18	TRBJ1-5	NA	TGTGCCAGCTCGGACCAAGGGGTGGGCAATCAGCCCCAGCATTTT	CASSDQGVGNQPQHF
NA	TRBV2	TRBJ2-7	NA	TGTGCCAGCCAGAAGACCGGGGGCTTGACCTACGAGCAGTACTTC	CASQKTGGLTYEQYF
NA	TRBV28	TRBJ2-7	TRBD1	TGTGCCAGCAGTTTAGAGGGACAGGGGGTATATGAGCAGTACTTC	CASSLEGQGVYEQYF
NA	TRBV18	TRBJ2-1	NA	TGTGCCAGCTCACCTCTGGTCTGGGGGGCCAGCTCCTACAATGAGCAGTTCTTC	CASSPLVWGASSYNEQFF
NA	TRBV6-5	TRBJ1-2	TRBD1	TGTGCCAGCAGTTACTTGGGACAGGGTCGTGGCTACACCTTC	CASSYLGQGRGYTF
NA	TRBV5-1	TRBJ2-5	TRBD2	TGCGCCAGCAGCTTGGGGGCTAGCGGGAGAAACGATGATGAAACCCAGTACTTC	CASSLGASGRNDDETQYF
NA	TRBV21-1	TRBJ2-7	NA	TGTGCCAGCAGCAGGAGGACTAGCGGGGGCTACGAGCAGTACTTC	CASSRRTSGGYEQYF
few	TRBV18	TRBJ2-3	TRBD2	TGTGCCAGCTCACAGGCAACGGGACTAGGCACAGATACGCAGTATTTT	CASSQATGLGTDTQYF
NA	TRBV7-9	TRBJ2-2	TRBD1	TGTGCCAGCAGCTTAGGTCAGGGGGCTCGAACATTCACCGGGGAGCTGTTTTTT	CASSLGQGARTFTGELFF
NA	TRBV5-4	TRBJ1-2	NA	TGTGCCAGCAGCCCCCGGACAGCACGGGGCTACACCTTC	CASSPRTARGYTF
NA	TRBV6-5	TRBJ2-1	NA	TGTGCCAGCAGTTGGGACTGGAACAATGAGCAGTTCTTC	CASSWDWNNEQFF
NA	TRBV5-1	TRBJ2-3	TRBD2	TGCGCCAGCTATACTAGCGGGGAGAGCACAGATACGCAGTATTTT	CASYTSGESTDTQYF
few	TRBV7-3	TRBJ2-7	NA	TGTGCCAGCAGCTCGGACAGCCTCTCCTACGAGCAGTACTTC	CASSSDSLSYEQYF
NA	TRBV7-9	TRBJ2-5	NA	TGTGCCAGCAGGGGCACAGGGTTCCCACAAGAGACCCAGTACTTC	CASRGTGFPQETQYF
few	TRBV6-1	TRBJ1-4	NA	TGTGCCAGCAGTGAAGGGCGGGGTAATGAAAAACTGTTTTTT	CASSEGRGNEKLFF
NA	TRBV5-4	TRBJ2-1	NA	TGTGCCAGCAGCTCGGGGTCTGCGATGGAGCAGTTCTTC	CASSSGSAMEQFF
NA	TRBV5-6	TRBJ2-7	NA	TGTGCCAGCAGCGGGGGGGCTCAAACGTACGAGCAGTACTTC	CASSGGAQTYEQYF
NA	TRBV30	TRBJ1-6	TRBD1	TGTGCCTGGAGCACGGGACAGGGCAATTCACCCCTCCACTTT	CAWSTGQGNSPLHF
few	TRBV5-1	TRBJ2-7	TRBD2	TGCGCCAGCACCACATGGAGCGGGAGGGCGGGTGAGCAGTACTTC	CASTTWSGRAGEQYF
NA	TRBV29-1	TRBJ2-7	NA	TGCAGCGGTGGGGAAGGGAACCTCTACGAGCAGTACTTC	CSGGEGNLYEQYF
NA	TRBV30	TRBJ2-7	TRBD1	TGTGCCTGGAGTAACAGGGGACCCTACGAGCAGTACTTC	CAWSNRGPYEQYF
NA	TRBV6-5	TRBJ1-1	NA	TGTGCCAGCAGTGAACCTAGAGGCTCCACTGAAGCTTTCTTT	CASSEPRGSTEAFF
NA	TRBV25-1	TRBJ1-1	NA	TGTGCCAGCAGTGAATCGGCCGATGAAGCTTTCTTT	CASSESADEAFF
once	TRBV6-6	TRBJ1-1	NA	TGTGCCAGCATTTTTCCCGGGGCAGGCTCCTCTTTCTTT	CASIFPGAGSSFF
NA	TRBV28	TRBJ1-1	NA	TGTGCCAGCTGCCCGGGGCGAATGAACACTGAAGCTTTCTTT	CASCPGRMNTEAFF
NA	TRBV5-4	TRBJ2-3	NA	TGTGCCAGCAGCCCGGATCTCGGAGGAGATACGCAGTATTTT	CASSPDLGGDTQYF
NA	TRBV28	TRBJ2-6	NA	TGTGCCAGCGGTTGGATCTCCCGAGCCAACGTCCTGACTTTC	CASGWISRANVLTF
NA	TRBV5-4	TRBJ2-2	TRBD1	TGTGCCAGCCATGGGACAGTAAACACCGGGGAGCTGTTTTTT	CASHGTVNTGELFF
NA	TRBV2	TRBJ1-4	NA	TGTGCCAGCAAGACTCCAAATGAAAAACTGTTTTTT	CASKTPNEKLFF
once	TRBV28	TRBJ2-7	TRBD1	TGTGCCAGCAGTCGGACAGGGGGAAACTACGAGCAGTACTTC	CASSRTGGNYEQYF
NA	TRBV7-3	TRBJ2-1	TRBD2	TGTGCCAGCAGCTTAACCGGCGGGAGTGGCAATGAGCAGTTCTTC	CASSLTGGSGNEQFF